This entry describes one TCR beta chain. What it binds is unknown. The entry originates in a study of cytomegalovirus exposure and HLA in healthy donors. Germline CDR1 SGHRS, CDR2 YFSETQ. After removal of 3 bases from V and 0 bases from J, the junction contained 8 bases not matched to a gene. CDR3 length equals 17 residues. General study points: What a later analysis showed was that several of the most significant clusters appeared linked to common viral pathogens. According to the study, approximately 150 TCR beta chains were cytomegalovirus-associated. In a later analysis, about 17,000 TCR beta sequences were associated with HLA alleles at 0.05 false discovery rate.

Vbeta (60) and Jbeta (13) primers were used in the PCR. Sequencing was performed with immunoSEQ multiplex PCR; in TCRdb, only in-frame clones are kept and a portion is missing. The table shows approximately 290,000 clones, with under 90% occurring only once. The sequenced sample was PBMCs. The chain links TRBV5-1 to TRBJ2-3, with 9 bases matching TRBD2. The receptor was isolated from a girl aged 2 to 9 in good health and CMV-seronegative. CDR3 DNA sequence: TGCGCCAGCAGCTCCATTCCGACTAGCGGTAGCACAGATACGCAGTATTTT. Protein product: CASSSIPTSGSTDTQYF.